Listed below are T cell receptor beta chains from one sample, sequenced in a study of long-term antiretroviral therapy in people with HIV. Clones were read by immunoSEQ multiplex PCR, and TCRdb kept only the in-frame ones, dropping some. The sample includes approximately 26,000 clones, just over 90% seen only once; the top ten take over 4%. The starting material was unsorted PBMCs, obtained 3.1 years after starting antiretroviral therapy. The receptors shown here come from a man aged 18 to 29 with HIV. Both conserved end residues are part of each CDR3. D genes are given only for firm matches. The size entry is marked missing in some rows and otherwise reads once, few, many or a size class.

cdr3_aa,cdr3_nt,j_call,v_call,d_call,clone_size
CAISEYKSSYEQYF,TGTGCCATCAGTGAGTATAAAAGCTCCTACGAGCAGTACTTC,TRBJ2-7,TRBV10-3,-,once
CASSPGNGYEQYF,TGCGCCAGCAGCCCGGGTAATGGATACGAGCAGTACTTC,TRBJ2-7,TRBV4-3,-,once
CASSQAGSSTYTQYF,TGTGCCAGCAGCCAAGCCGGGTCTTCCACGTATACGCAGTATTTT,TRBJ2-3,TRBV14,-,-
CASSFELAGLSGSYNEQFF,TGTGCCAGCAGTTTTGAACTAGCGGGCCTATCGGGATCCTACAATGAGCAGTTCTTC,TRBJ2-1,TRBV27,TRBD2,-
CASSFGMADTQYF,TGTGCCAGCAGTTTCGGAATGGCCGATACGCAGTATTTT,TRBJ2-3,TRBV27,-,-
CASSLNFVTDTQYF,TGCGCCAGCAGCCTAAACTTCGTCACAGATACGCAGTATTTT,TRBJ2-3,TRBV4-3,-,-
CASSWNRRTYEQYF,TGTGCCAGCAGTTGGAACAGGCGCACCTACGAGCAGTACTTC,TRBJ2-7,TRBV6-6,-,-
CASSQPVRGANTEAFF,TGTGCCAGCAGCCAACCCGTACGGGGAGCGAACACTGAAGCTTTCTTT,TRBJ1-1,TRBV14,-,once
CASSSTTGGGSPLHF,TGTGCCAGCAGCTCGACTACAGGGGGCGGCTCACCCCTCCACTTT,TRBJ1-6,TRBV7-8,TRBD1,few
CASSLLGRANTGELFF,TGTGCCAGCAGCTTATTGGGACGAGCGAACACCGGGGAGCTGTTTTTT,TRBJ2-2,TRBV7-9,-,few
CASSPGFGGGIYEQYF,TGTGCCAGCTCACCAGGGTTCGGGGGGGGTATCTACGAGCAGTACTTC,TRBJ2-7,TRBV18,TRBD2,-
CSVARGHEQFF,TGCAGCGTTGCCAGGGGTCATGAGCAGTTCTTC,TRBJ2-1,TRBV29-1,-,-
CASSPPANQETQYF,TGTGCCAGCTCACCACCAGCCAACCAAGAGACCCAGTACTTC,TRBJ2-5,TRBV18,-,few
CSVSLSDGYEQYF,TGCAGCGTTTCCCTCAGTGATGGCTACGAGCAGTACTTC,TRBJ2-7,TRBV29-1,-,-
CASSFDYGGLAGGPTDTQYF,TGTGCCAGCAGTTTCGATTATGGGGGACTAGCGGGAGGGCCGACAGATACGCAGTATTTT,TRBJ2-3,TRBV28,TRBD2,-
CATSSYGGATQYF,TGTGCCACCAGCTCCTATGGGGGGGCGACCCAGTACTTC,TRBJ2-5,TRBV15,-,-
CASSFYGANQPQHF,TGTGCCAGCAGCTTTTATGGGGCAAATCAGCCCCAGCATTTT,TRBJ1-5,TRBV7-8,-,-
CASSQNDEQYF,TGTGCCAGCAGCCAGAACGACGAGCAGTACTTC,TRBJ2-7,TRBV4-2,-,-